This paragraph reports one T cell receptor beta chain. Its antigen is currently unknown. Vbeta (60) and Jbeta (13) primers were used in the PCR. Profiling relied on immunoSEQ multiplex PCR, and the TCRdb table lists in-frame clones only, not all of them. The sample records fewer than 140,000 clones, about two thirds being singletons. Germline V CDR1 and CDR2: SGHKS, YYEKEE (reference sequence). The CDR3 is 16 amino acids. The trim removed 4 bases at V and 7 bases at J, leaving 10 bases unmatched. The source of the sample is a study of cytomegalovirus exposure and HLA in healthy donors. Findings and caveats of the study: Follow-up analysis found HLA locus-dependent TCR association rates, highest for DRB1 and lowest for HLA-C. The authors excluded some V segments, including TRBV6-2 and TRBV6-3, as indistinguishable.

The sequence derives from a female donor in good health and CMV-seronegative. This sequence joins TRBV5-5 and TRBJ1-6; 8 bases line up with TRBD1. The material sequenced was PBMCs. In DNA form, the CDR3 reads TGTGCCAGCAGCGGACGGACAGGGAGCCCCAATTCACCCCTCCACTTT. The encoded protein is CASSGRTGSPNSPLHF.